These T cell receptor beta chains were read from a single sample in a study of cytomegalovirus exposure and HLA in healthy donors. TCRdb keeps only in-frame clones here, not all; method: immunoSEQ multiplex PCR. The table includes about 120,000 clones, 60% to 75% detected once. The material sequenced was PBMCs. Source of these receptors: a woman in her thirties or forties in good health and CMV-seropositive. CDR3s include the opening cysteine and the closing phenylalanine or tryptophan. The D gene is left open where the match is weak. The size of a clone is reported for some rows only, either as once, few or many, or as a class for expanded clones.

D	V	J	size	CDR3	DNA
NA	TRBV7-8	TRBJ2-7	once	CASSLVVSNSYEQYF	TGTGCCAGCAGCTTAGTAGTCTCTAACTCCTACGAGCAGTACTTC
TRBD2	TRBV19	TRBJ2-7	NA	CASSIWLAGGYEQYF	TGTGCCAGTAGTATCTGGCTAGCGGGGGGCTACGAGCAGTACTTC
NA	TRBV21-1	TRBJ2-7	NA	CASSNVRGRPSYEQYF	TGTGCCAGCAGCAATGTTAGGGGGCGGCCCTCCTACGAGCAGTACTTC
NA	TRBV6-6	TRBJ1-2	NA	CASSTGLDYYGYTF	TGTGCCAGCAGTACAGGGTTAGACTACTATGGCTACACCTTC
TRBD1	TRBV12-5	TRBJ1-5	few	CASELLQGGGQPQHF	TGTGCTAGTGAGCTTTTACAGGGGGGGGGTCAGCCCCAGCATTTT
NA	TRBV13	TRBJ1-2	few	CASSFGGDGYTF	TGTGCCAGCAGCTTCGGGGGGGATGGCTACACCTTC
TRBD1	TRBV2	TRBJ1-5	NA	CASSEDRNQPQHF	TGTGCCAGCAGTGAGGACAGGAATCAGCCCCAGCATTTT
TRBD1	TRBV27	TRBJ2-2	NA	CASSPTGAAGELFF	TGTGCCAGCAGTCCGACAGGGGCCGCCGGGGAGCTGTTTTTT
NA	TRBV19	TRBJ1-1	NA	CASSLQGTEAFF	TGTGCCAGTAGTCTACAGGGAACTGAAGCTTTCTTT
TRBD2	TRBV5-5	TRBJ2-6	NA	CASSLGLAGAGANVLTF	TGTGCCAGCAGCTTGGGACTAGCGGGAGCTGGGGCCAACGTCCTGACTTTC
TRBD1	TRBV28	TRBJ2-7	NA	CASSLTGTASSYEQYF	TGTGCCAGCAGTTTGACCGGGACAGCTTCATCCTACGAGCAGTACTTC
TRBD1	TRBV28	TRBJ1-4	NA	CASSRRTGKSNEKLFF	TGTGCCAGCAGTAGAAGGACAGGCAAGTCAAATGAAAAACTGTTTTTT
TRBD2	TRBV9	TRBJ2-7	NA	CASSVVGGGNEQYF	TGTGCCAGCAGCGTAGTGGGCGGGGGGAACGAGCAGTACTTC
TRBD1	TRBV7-6	TRBJ1-3	once	CASSFAGTGSSSGNTIYF	TGTGCCAGCAGCTTTGCCGGGACAGGCAGTAGCTCTGGAAACACCATATATTTT
NA	TRBV28	TRBJ1-1	few	CASSSASVRDKAFF	TGTGCCAGCAGTTCCGCCAGTGTAAGGGACAAAGCTTTCTTT
NA	TRBV27	TRBJ1-1	once	CASSFGGGTEAFF	TGTGCCAGCAGTTTCGGGGGGGGCACTGAAGCTTTCTTT
NA	TRBV19	TRBJ2-7	NA	CASSRQASSYEQYF	TGTGCCAGTAGTAGACAGGCGAGCTCCTACGAGCAGTACTTC
NA	TRBV6-1	TRBJ1-3	NA	CASSEVLSGNTIYF	TGTGCCAGCAGTGAAGTCCTTTCTGGAAACACCATATATTTT
NA	TRBV11-3	TRBJ2-2	NA	CASSLAGELFF	TGTGCCAGCAGCCTTGCCGGGGAGCTGTTTTTT
TRBD1	TRBV2	TRBJ1-3	NA	CASRTRDSVSGNTIYF	TGTGCCAGCAGGACCCGGGACAGCGTCTCTGGAAACACCATATATTTT
NA	TRBV5-6	TRBJ2-7	NA	CASSPGGTNGYEQYF	TGTGCCAGCAGCCCAGGGGGGACAAACGGCTACGAGCAGTACTTC
NA	TRBV7-4	TRBJ1-3	few	CASSLVGRVRSGNTIYF	TGTGCCAGCAGCTTAGTAGGCAGGGTTCGCTCTGGAAACACCATATATTTT
TRBD2	TRBV4-2	TRBJ2-5	once	CASSQVGFGSGTQGTQYF	TGTGCCAGCAGCCAAGTGGGGTTCGGGAGCGGGACTCAAGGGACCCAGTACTTC
NA	TRBV7-6	TRBJ1-2	NA	CASSPDGIGSDYGYTF	TGTGCCAGCAGCCCGGACGGGATCGGGAGTGACTATGGCTACACCTTC
TRBD1	TRBV27	TRBJ2-4	NA	CASSPRDSKNIQYF	TGTGCCAGCAGTCCCCGGGACAGCAAAAACATTCAGTACTTC
TRBD1	TRBV6-7	TRBJ2-7	few	CASSYLTDRGLSALTSGSYEQYF	TGTGCCAGCAGTTACCTTACGGACAGGGGGCTATCAGCTTTAACAAGCGGGTCCTACGAGCAGTACTTC
NA	TRBV4-1	TRBJ1-5	NA	CASSQATGGDGSNQPQHF	TGCGCCAGCAGCCAAGCCACTGGCGGGGACGGGAGCAATCAGCCCCAGCATTTT
TRBD2	TRBV5-4	TRBJ2-7	few	CASSLGGGGLNYEQYF	TGTGCCAGCAGCTTGGGGGGCGGGGGGCTAAACTACGAGCAGTACTTC
TRBD2	TRBV27	TRBJ2-1	NA	CASNPRRWASGVGGSYNEQFF	TGTGCCAGCAATCCCCGGCGGTGGGCTAGCGGGGTGGGGGGCTCCTACAATGAGCAGTTCTTC